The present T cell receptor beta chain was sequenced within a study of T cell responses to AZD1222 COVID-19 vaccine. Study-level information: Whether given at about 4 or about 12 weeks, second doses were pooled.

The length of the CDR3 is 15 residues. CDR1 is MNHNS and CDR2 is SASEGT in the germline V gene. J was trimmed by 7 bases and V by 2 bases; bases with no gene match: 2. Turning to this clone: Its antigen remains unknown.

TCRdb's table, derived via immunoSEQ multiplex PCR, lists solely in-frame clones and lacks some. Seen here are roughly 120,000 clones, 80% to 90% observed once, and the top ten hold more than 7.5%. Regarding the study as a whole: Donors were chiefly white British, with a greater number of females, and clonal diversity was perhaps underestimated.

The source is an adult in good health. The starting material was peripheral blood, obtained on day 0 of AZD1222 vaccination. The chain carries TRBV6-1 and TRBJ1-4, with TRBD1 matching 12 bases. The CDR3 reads CASSERDRGPEKLFF. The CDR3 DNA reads TGTGCCAGCAGTGAAAGGGACAGGGGGCCTGAAAAACTGTTTTTT.